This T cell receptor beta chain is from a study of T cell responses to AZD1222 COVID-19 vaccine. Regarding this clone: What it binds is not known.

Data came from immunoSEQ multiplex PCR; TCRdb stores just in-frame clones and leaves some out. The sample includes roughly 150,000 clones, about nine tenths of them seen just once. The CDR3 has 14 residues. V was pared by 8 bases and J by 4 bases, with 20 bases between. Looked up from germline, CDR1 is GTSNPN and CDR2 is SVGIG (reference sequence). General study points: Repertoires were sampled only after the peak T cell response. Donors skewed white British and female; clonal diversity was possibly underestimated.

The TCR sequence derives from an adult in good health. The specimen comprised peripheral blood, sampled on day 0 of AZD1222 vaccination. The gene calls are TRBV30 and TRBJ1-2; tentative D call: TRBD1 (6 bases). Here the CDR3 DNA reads TGTGCCCGCAGCCCCCTCGGACAGCCCTATGGCTACACCTTC. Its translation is CARSPLGQPYGYTF. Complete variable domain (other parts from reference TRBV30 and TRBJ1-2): SQTIHQWPATLVQPVGSPLSLECTVEGTSNPNLYWYRQAAGRGLQLLFYSVGIGQISSEVPQNLSASRPQDRQFILSSKKLLLSDSGFYLCARSPLGQPYGYTFGSGTRLTVV.